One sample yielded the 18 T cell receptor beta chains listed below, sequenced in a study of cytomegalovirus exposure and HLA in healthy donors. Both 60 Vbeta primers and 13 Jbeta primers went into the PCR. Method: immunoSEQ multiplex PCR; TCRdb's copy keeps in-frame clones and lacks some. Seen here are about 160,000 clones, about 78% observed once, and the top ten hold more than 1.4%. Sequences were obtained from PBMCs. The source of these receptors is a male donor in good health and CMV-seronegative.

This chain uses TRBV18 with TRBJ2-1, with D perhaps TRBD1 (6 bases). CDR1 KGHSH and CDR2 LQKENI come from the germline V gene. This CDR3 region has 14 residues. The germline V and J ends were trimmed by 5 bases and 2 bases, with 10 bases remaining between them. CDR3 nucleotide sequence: TGTGCCAGCTCATCCGACAGGACCTACAATGAGCAGTTCTTC. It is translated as CASSSDRTYNEQFF.

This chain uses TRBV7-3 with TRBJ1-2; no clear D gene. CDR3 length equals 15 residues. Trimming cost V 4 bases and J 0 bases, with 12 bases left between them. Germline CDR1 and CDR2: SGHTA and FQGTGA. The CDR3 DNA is TGTGCCAGCAGCTCCACCCCCGGGACTAACTATGGCTACACCTTC. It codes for CASSSTPGTNYGYTF.

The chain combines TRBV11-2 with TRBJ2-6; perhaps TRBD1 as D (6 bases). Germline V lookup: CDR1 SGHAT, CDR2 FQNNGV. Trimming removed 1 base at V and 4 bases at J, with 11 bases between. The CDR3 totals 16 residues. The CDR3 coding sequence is TGTGCCAGCAGCTTAGGCAGGGGACGGGGGGCCAACGTCCTGACTTTC. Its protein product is CASSLGRGRGANVLTF.

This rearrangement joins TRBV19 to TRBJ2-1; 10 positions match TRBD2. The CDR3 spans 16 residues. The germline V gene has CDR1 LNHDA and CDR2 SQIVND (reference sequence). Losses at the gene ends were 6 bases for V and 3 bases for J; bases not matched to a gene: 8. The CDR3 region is CASRFSGTSDYNEQFF. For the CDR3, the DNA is TGTGCCAGTAGATTCTCCGGGACTAGCGACTACAATGAGCAGTTCTTC.

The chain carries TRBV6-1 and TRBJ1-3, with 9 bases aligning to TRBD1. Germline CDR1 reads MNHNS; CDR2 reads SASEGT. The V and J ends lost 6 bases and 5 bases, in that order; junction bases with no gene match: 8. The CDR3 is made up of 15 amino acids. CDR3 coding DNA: TGTGCCAGCAGCGCGGACAGGGGCCATCGAAACACCATATATTTT. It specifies CASSADRGHRNTIYF.

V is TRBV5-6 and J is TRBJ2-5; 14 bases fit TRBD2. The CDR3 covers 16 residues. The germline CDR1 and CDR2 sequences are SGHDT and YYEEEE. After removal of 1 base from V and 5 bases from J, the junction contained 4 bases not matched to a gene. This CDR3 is CASSLSGLAGVETQYF. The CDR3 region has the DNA TGTGCCAGCAGCTTGTCGGGACTAGCGGGAGTGGAGACCCAGTACTTC.

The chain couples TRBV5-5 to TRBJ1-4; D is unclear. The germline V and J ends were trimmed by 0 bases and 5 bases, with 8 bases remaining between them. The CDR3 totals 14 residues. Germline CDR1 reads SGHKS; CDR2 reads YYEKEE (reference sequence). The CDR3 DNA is TGTGCCAGCAGCTTGGCATCGGGAAATGAAAAACTGTTTTTT. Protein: CASSLASGNEKLFF.

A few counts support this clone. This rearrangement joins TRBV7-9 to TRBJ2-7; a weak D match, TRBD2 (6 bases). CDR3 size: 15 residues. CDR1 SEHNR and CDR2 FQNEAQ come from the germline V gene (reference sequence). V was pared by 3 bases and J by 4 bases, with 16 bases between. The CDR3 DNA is TGTGCCAGCAGCTTCAGCGATGGGGGGAGGTACGAGCAGTACTTC. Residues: CASSFSDGGRYEQYF.

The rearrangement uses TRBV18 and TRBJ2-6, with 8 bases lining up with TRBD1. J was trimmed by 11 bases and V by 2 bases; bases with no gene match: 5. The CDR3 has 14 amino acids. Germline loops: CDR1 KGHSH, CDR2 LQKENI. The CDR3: CASSPTVDRDVLTF. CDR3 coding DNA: TGTGCCAGCTCACCAACGGTGGACAGGGACGTCCTGACTTTC.

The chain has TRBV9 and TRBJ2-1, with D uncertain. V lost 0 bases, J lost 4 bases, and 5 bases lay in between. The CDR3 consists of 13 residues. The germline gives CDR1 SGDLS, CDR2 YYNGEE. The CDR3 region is CASSVGHYNEQFF. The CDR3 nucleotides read TGTGCCAGCAGCGTAGGACATTACAATGAGCAGTTCTTC.

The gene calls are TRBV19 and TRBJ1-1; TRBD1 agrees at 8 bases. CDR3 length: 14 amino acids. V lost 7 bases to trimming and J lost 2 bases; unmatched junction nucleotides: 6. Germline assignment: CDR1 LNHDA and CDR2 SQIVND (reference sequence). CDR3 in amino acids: CASIPRGLNTEAFF. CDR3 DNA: TGTGCCAGTATTCCCAGGGGGCTTAACACTGAAGCTTTCTTT. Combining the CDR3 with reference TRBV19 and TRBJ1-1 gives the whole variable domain DGGITQSPKYLFRKEGQNVTLSCEQNLNHDAMYWYRQDPGQGLRLIYYSQIVNDFQKGDIAEGYSVSREKKESFPLTVTSAQKNPTAFYLCASIPRGLNTEAFFGQGTRLTVV.

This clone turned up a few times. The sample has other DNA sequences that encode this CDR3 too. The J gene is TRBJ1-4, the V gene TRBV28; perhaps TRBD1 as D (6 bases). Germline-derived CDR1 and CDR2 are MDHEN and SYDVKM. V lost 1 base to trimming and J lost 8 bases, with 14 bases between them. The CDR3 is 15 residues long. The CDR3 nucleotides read TGTGCCAGCAGTTTATCCGCAGGGGTGAGGGAAAAACTGTTTTTT. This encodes CASSLSAGVREKLFF.

DNA for the CDR3: TGCGCCAGCAGCCATGAACAGGCTTGGGAGACCCAGTACTTC. This sequence encodes CASSHEQAWETQYF. V and J are TRBV4-1 and TRBJ2-5; weak D call: TRBD1 (5 bases). In germline, CDR1 is MGHRA, CDR2 YSYEKL. Trimming pared 3 bases from V and 5 bases from J, leaving 13 bases between. The CDR3 extends over 14 amino acids.

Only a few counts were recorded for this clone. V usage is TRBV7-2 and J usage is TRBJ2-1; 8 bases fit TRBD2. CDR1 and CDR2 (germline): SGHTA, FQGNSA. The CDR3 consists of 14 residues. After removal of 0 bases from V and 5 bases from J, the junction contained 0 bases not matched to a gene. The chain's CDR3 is CASSLASGNNEQFF. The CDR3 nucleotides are TGTGCCAGCAGCTTAGCTAGCGGGAACAATGAGCAGTTCTTC.

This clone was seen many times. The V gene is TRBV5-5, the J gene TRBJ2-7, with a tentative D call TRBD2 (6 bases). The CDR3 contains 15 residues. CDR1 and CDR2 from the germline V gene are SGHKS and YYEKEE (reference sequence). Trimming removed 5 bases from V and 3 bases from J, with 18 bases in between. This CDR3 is CASSSPGAKGYEQYF. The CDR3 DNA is TGTGCCAGCAGTTCTCCGGGAGCGAAAGGCTACGAGCAGTACTTC.

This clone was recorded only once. In DNA, the CDR3 is TGTGCCAGCAGTAGCTCGGGACAGGGCTTCTATGGCTACACCTTC. Translated, it gives CASSSSGQGFYGYTF. The rearrangement uses TRBV6-1 and TRBJ1-2; 9 positions agree with TRBD1. Germline trimming cut 5 bases from V and 4 bases from J; bases unmatched to any gene: 8. CDR1 MNHNS and CDR2 SASEGT come from the germline V gene. The CDR3 extends over 15 amino acids.

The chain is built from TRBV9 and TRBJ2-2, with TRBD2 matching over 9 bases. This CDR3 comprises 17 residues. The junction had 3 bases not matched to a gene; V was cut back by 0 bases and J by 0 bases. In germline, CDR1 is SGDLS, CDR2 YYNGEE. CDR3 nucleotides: TGTGCCAGCAGCGTAGTAGGCGGGGGGGCGAACACCGGGGAGCTGTTTTTT. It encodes CASSVVGGGANTGELFF.

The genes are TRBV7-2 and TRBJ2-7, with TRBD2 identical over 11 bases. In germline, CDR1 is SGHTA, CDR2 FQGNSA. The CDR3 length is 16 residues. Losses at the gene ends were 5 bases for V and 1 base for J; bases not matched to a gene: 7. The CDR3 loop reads CASSVRGTSGSYEQYF. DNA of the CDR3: TGTGCCAGCAGCGTACGCGGGACTAGCGGTTCCTACGAGCAGTACTTC.